This T cell receptor beta chain was captured by sequencing in a study of T-cell memory formation after mild COVID-19. Study in general: TCR clusters mostly belonged to single donors. Study-level findings and limits: SARS-CoV-2 specificity was not confirmed for second-wave clones peaking on day 37. CM and EM subsets held most contracting CD4+ clones; EMRA held CD8+ ones. Contracting clones, day 15 to 85, had balanced CD4/CD8, and later expanders favored CD4+.

With 3 bases removed from V and 5 bases from J, the gap between germline ends came to 10 bases. CDR3 length: 13 residues. The germline V gene has CDR1 LNHDA and CDR2 SQIVND (reference sequence). TCRdb called the 5' RACE reads again in MiXCR, with one record for every CDR3 protein. The repertoire holds 300,000 to 350,000 distinct CDR3 sequences, with approximately 20% as singletons. Worth noting for this clonotype: Its antigen is unidentified.

This TCR was recovered from a young man who had mild COVID-19 (a few samples of this study predate the infection). Cell type and time point are not known. Sequenced sample: PBMCs or a T cell subset sorted from them (not recorded which). The genes are TRBV19 and TRBJ2-5; D gene ambiguous. The chain's CDR3 is CASSIGGIETQYF. As DNA, the CDR3 is TGTGCCAGTAGTATTGGTGGGATTGAGACCCAGTACTTC.